The clone carrying this TCR beta chain was found many times. No antigen is known for it. This CDR3 region has 12 residues. V lost 4 bases and J lost 6, with 9 bases in between. Primed by a sample-barcoded 5' primer and a J-beta primer mix, a second PCR proceeded for 7 to 11 cycles. A single record per CDR3 protein comes from TCRdb applying MiXCR to the 5' RACE reads. The sample has 800,000 to 950,000 distinct CDR3 sequences, under 40% seen once. This specimen belongs to a study of blood T cells in healthy people across ages. Whole-study findings and limits: Naive and antigen-experienced cells could not be conclusively compared, given unsorted PBMCs. Higher diversity, along with more naive CD4+ cells, distinguished long-lived donors from aged donors.

V and J are TRBV12-3 or TRBV12-4 and TRBJ1-2; D might be TRBD1 (6 bases). The sequence came from a man aged 18 to 29 in good health. The sequenced material came from blood. CDR3 sequence reads: CASSSYRDGYTF. The DNA of the CDR3 is TGTGCCAGCAGTTCCTACAGGGATGGCTACACCTTC.